This TCR beta chain came from a study of STAT5B mutations in CD4+ large granular lymphocyte leukemia. Study results and caveats: No patients shared main leukemic clonotypes, though around 27% appeared at low frequency elsewhere.

Trimming left V 4 bases short and J 5 bases short, with 26 bases between. This CDR3 region has 19 residues. CDR1 and CDR2 from the germline V gene are MGHRA and YSYEKL. The repertoire was sequenced with immunoSEQ multiplex PCR; TCRdb's copy has only in-frame clones and lacks some. The repertoire has 25,000 to 35,000 clones, 70% to 90% of them found once; the top ten carry roughly 0.38%. A note on this clone: Its specificity is not known.

Material: CD4+ T cells from blood buffy coats. The sequence derives from a human donor in good health. This sequence joins TRBV4-1 and TRBJ1-4; perhaps TRBD1 as D (6 bases). CDR3 in amino acids: CASSPLHREGSNPNEKLFF. CDR3 nucleotide sequence: TGCGCCAGCAGCCCCCTACACAGGGAGGGTTCAAACCCCAATGAAAAACTGTTTTTT.